The count of the clone carrying this T cell receptor (beta chain) is one. This sample was taken from a study of shared clonotypes between healthy human individuals. Splitting of each subset's genomic DNA was done evenly across several immunoSEQ plates. Repertoires were generated with immunoSEQ multiplex PCR, while TCRdb's copy carries only in-frame clones and drops some. The sample has 2 million to 2.5 million clones, over 85% seen once. With 4 bases removed from V and 4 bases from J, the gap between germline ends came to 19 bases. Germline CDR1 is SGHRS and CDR2 is YFSETQ. The CDR3 consists of 16 residues. Subsets obtained from CD4+ cells comprised CD45RA+ naive and CD45RA-negative memory cells.

The receptor was isolated from a young man in good health. Some clones in this sample may be carry-over from other donors' samples. The sample consisted of naive CD4+ T cells from PBMCs. Documented subset: CD45RA+ positively selected. The chain links TRBV5-1 to TRBJ2-3; maybe TRBD2 (6 bases). The CDR3 is CASSLEGGVFADTQYF. Here the CDR3 DNA reads TGCGCCAGCAGCCTGGAGGGTGGGGTCTTTGCAGATACGCAGTATTTT.